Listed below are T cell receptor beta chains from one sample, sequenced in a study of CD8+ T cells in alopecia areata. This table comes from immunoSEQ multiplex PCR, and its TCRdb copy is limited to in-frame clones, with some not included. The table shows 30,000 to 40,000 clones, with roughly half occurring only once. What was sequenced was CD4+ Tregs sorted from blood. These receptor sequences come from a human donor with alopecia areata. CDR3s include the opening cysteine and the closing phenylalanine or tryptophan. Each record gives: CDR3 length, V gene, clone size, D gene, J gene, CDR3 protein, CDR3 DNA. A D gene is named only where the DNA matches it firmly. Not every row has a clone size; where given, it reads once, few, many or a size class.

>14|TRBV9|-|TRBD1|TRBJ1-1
CASSVAQGDTEAFF
TGTGCCAGCAGCGTAGCTCAGGGGGACACTGAAGCTTTCTTT
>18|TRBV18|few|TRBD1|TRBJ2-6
CASSPRDSSFSGANVLTF
TGTGCCAGCTCACCACGGGACAGCTCCTTCTCTGGGGCCAACGTCCTGACTTTC
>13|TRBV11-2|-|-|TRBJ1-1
CASSLVLDTEAFF
TGTGCCAGCAGCTTAGTATTGGACACTGAAGCTTTCTTT
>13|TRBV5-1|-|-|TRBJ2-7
CASSLRTDSGQYF
TGCGCCAGCTCATTAAGAACGGACAGCGGGCAGTACTTC
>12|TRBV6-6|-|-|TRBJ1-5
CASSYSGQPQHF
TGTGCCAGCAGTTACTCGGGCCAGCCCCAGCATTTT
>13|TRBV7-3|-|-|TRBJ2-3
CASSAGQTDTQYF
TGTGCCAGCAGCGCGGGACAAACAGATACGCAGTATTTT
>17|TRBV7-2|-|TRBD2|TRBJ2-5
CASSLTRAGGRAETQYF
TGTGCCAGCAGCTTGACTAGGGCCGGCGGGAGGGCAGAGACCCAGTACTTC
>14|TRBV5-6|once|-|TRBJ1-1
CASSTRSIYTEAFF
TGTGCCAGCAGCACAAGGAGTATATACACTGAAGCTTTCTTT
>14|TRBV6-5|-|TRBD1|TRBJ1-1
CASSEVDRQDEAFF
TGTGCCAGCAGTGAAGTGGACAGGCAAGATGAAGCTTTCTTT
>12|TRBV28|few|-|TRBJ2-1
CASSLSETRQFF
TGTGCCAGCAGTCTTTCCGAGACTCGTCAGTTCTTC
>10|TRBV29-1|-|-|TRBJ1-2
CSPRDYGYTF
TGCTCACCACGTGACTATGGCTACACCTTC
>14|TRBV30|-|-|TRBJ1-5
CAWSVQLGDQPQHF
TGTGCCTGGAGTGTTCAACTTGGGGATCAGCCCCAGCATTTT
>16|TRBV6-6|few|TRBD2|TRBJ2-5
CASSYTPELGGETQYF
TGTGCCAGCAGTTACACCCCTGAACTGGGGGGGGAGACCCAGTACTTC
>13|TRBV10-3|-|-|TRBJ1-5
CAISAVANQPQHF
TGTGCCATCAGTGCCGTTGCGAATCAGCCCCAGCATTTT
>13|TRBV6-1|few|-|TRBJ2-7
CASSVPGTYEQYF
TGTGCCAGCAGTGTCCCGGGCACCTACGAGCAGTACTTC
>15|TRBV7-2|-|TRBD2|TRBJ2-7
CASSLGLAGEYEQYF
TGTGCCAGCAGCTTGGGACTAGCGGGGGAGTACGAGCAGTACTTC